This record concerns one T cell receptor beta chain sequence. The data are from a study of CD8 T cells in Susac syndrome. With random hexamers, 0.5 to 1 ug RNA was reverse transcribed. MiXCR, run by TCRdb on the immunoSEQ multiplex PCR reads, gives a single entry per CDR3 protein. This sample has tens of thousands of distinct CDR3 sequences; 96% occur once, and the top ten carry 0.11%. The material sequenced was CD4+ T cells from PBMCs. This TCR was recovered from a human donor with multiple sclerosis.

The CDR3 protein is CASSLRGAGETQYF. In DNA form, the CDR3 reads TGTGCCAGCAGCTTACGGGGGGCAGGGGAGACCCAGTACTTC. The V and J genes are TRBV7-8 and TRBJ2-5; weak D call: TRBD2 (7 bases). V was clipped by 2 bases and J by 5 bases, with 12 bases between them. Germline CDR1 is SGHVS and CDR2 is FQNEAQ. The CDR3 contains 14 residues.